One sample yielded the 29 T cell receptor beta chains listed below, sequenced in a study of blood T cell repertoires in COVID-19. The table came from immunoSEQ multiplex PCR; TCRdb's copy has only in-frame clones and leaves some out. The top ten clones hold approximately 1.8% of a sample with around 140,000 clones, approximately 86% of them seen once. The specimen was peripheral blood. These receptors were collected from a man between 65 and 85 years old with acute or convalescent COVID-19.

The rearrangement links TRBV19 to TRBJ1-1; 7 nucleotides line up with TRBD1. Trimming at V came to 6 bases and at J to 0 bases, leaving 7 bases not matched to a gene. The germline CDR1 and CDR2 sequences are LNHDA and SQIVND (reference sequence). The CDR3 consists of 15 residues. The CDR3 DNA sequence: TGTGCCAGTAGACCCCCGGACAGGTTGAACACTGAAGCTTTCTTT. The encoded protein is CASRPPDRLNTEAFF.

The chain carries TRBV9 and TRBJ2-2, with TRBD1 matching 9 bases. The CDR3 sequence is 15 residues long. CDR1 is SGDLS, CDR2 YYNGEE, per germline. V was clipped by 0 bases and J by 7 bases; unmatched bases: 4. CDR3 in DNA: TGTGCCAGCAGCGTAGTCGACAGGGGGGTCGGGGAGCTGTTTTTT. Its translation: CASSVVDRGVGELFF.

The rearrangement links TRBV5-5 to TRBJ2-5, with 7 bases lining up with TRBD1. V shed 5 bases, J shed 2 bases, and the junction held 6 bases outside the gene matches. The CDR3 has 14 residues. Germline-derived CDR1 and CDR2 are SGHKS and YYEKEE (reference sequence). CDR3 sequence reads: CASRPTGMQETQYF. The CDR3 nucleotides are TGTGCCAGCAGGCCGACAGGGATGCAAGAGACCCAGTACTTC.

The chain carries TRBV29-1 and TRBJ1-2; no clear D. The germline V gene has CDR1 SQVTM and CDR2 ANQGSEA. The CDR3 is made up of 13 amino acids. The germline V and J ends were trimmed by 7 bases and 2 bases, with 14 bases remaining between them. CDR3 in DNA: TGCAGCGCCATGACCGCGGGAAACTATGGCTACACCTTC. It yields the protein CSAMTAGNYGYTF.

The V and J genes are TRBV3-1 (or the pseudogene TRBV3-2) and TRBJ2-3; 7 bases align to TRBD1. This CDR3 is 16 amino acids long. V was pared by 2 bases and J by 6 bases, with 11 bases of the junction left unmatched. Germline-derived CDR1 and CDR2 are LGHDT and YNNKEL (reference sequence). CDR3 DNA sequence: TGTGCCAGCAGCCAAAGAGGACAGGTTCTCGAGGATACGCAGTATTTT. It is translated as CASSQRGQVLEDTQYF.

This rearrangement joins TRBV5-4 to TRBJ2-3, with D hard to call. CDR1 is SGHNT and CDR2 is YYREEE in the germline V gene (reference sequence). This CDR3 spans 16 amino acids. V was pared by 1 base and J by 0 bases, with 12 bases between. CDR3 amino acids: CASSLRSTASTDTQYF. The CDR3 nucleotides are TGTGCCAGCAGCTTGAGGAGTACGGCTAGCACAGATACGCAGTATTTT.

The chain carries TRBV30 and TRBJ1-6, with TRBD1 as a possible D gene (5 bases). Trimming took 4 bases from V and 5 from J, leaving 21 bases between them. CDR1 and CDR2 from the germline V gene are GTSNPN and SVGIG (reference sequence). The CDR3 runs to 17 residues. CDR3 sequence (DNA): TGTGCCTGGACTTCGGGGGGAGGGGCCTTCAATAATTCACCCCTCCACTTT. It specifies CAWTSGGGAFNNSPLHF.

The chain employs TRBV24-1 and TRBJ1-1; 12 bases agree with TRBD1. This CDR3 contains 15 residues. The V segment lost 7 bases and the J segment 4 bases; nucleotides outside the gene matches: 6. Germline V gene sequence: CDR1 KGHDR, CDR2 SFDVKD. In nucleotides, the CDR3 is TGTGCCACCAGGGGGACAGGGGGCCTGGGCACTGAAGCTTTCTTT. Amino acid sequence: CATRGTGGLGTEAFF.

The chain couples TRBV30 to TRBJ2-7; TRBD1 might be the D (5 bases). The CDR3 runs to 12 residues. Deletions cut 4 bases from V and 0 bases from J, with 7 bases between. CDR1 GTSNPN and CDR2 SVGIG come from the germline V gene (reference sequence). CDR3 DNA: TGTGCCTGGAAAGGGGTCTCCTACGAGCAGTACTTC. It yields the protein CAWKGVSYEQYF.

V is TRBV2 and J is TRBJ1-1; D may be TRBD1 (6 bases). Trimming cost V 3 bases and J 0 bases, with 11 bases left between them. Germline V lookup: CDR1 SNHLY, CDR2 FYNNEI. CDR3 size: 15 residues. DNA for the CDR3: TGTGCCAGCAGTGACGGGCAGGGGTTGAACACTGAAGCTTTCTTT. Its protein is CASSDGQGLNTEAFF. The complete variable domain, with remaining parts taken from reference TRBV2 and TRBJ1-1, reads EPEVTQTPSHQVTQMGQEVILRCVPISNHLYFYWYRQILGQKVEFLVSFYNNEISEKSEIFDDQFSVERPDGSNFTLKIRSTKLEDSAMYFCASSDGQGLNTEAFFGQGTRLTVV.

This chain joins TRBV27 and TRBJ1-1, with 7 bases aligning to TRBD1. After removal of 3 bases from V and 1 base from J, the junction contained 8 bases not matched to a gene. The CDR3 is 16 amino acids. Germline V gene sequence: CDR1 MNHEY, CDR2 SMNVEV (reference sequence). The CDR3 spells CASSFLGTDKNTEAFF. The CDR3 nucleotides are TGTGCCAGCAGTTTTTTAGGGACAGACAAGAACACTGAAGCTTTCTTT.

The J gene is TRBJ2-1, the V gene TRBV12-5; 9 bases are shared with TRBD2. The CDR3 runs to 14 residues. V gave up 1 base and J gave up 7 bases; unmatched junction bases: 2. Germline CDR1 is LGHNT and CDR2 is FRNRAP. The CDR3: CASGLELAGNEQFF. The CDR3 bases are TGTGCTAGTGGTTTGGAGCTAGCGGGGAATGAGCAGTTCTTC.

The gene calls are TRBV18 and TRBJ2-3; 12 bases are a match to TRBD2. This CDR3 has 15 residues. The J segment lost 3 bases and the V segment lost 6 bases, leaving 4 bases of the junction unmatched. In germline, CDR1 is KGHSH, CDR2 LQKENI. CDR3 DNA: TGTGCCAGCTCGATCGGACTAGCGGGAACAGATACGCAGTATTTT. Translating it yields CASSIGLAGTDTQYF.

The DNA for the CDR3 is TGTGCCAGCAGCTTGCTTAGACCCCCGGGTACGCAGTATTTT. This sequence encodes CASSLLRPPGTQYF. This chain links TRBV14 with TRBJ2-3, with no clear D. Germline V CDR1 and CDR2: SGHDN, FVKESK. This CDR3 contains 14 residues. V was shortened by 5 bases and J by 8 bases, with 17 bases between the two germline ends.

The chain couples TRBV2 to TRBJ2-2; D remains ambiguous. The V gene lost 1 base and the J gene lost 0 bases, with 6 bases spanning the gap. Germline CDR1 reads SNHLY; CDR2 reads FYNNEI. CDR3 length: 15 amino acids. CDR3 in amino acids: CASSEGLANTGELFF. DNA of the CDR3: TGTGCCAGCAGTGAAGGGCTGGCGAACACCGGGGAGCTGTTTTTT.

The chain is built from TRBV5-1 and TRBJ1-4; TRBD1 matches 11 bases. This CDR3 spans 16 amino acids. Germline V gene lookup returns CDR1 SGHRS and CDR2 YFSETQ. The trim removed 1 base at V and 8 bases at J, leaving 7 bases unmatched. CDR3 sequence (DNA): TGCGCCAGCAGCTTGCCTTCCGGGACAGGGGGGGAAAAACTGTTTTTT. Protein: CASSLPSGTGGEKLFF. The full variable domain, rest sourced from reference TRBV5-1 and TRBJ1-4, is KAGVTQTPRYLIKTRGQQVTLSCSPISGHRSVSWYQQTPGQGLQFLFEYFSETQRNKGNFPGRFSGRQFSNSRSEMNVSTLELGDSALYLCASSLPSGTGGEKLFFGSGTQLSVL.

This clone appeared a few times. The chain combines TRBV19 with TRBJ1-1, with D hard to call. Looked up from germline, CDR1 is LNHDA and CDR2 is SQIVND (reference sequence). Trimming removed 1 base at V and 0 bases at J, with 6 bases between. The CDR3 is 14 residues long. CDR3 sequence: CASSIVGMNTEAFF. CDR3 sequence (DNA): TGTGCCAGTAGTATAGTCGGGATGAACACTGAAGCTTTCTTT.

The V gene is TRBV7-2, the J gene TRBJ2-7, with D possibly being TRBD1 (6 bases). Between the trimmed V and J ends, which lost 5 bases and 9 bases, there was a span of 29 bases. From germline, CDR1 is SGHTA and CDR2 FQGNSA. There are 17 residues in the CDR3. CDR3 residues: CASSPHSTGTTLRVQYF. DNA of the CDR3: TGTGCCAGCAGCCCACACTCCACCGGGACAACACTCCGGGTGCAGTACTTC.

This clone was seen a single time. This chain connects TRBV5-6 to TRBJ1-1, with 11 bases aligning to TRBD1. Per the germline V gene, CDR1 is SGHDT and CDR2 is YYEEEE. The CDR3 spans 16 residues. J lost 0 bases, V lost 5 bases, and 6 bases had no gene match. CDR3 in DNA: TGTGCCAGCAGTACCGGACAGGGGGCGCTGAACACTGAAGCTTTCTTT. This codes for CASSTGQGALNTEAFF.

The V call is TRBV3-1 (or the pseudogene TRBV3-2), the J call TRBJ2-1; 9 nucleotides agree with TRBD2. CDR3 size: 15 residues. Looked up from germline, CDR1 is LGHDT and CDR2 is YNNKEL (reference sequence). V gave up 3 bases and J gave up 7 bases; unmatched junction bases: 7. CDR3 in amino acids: CASSHSGTSRNEQFF. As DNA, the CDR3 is TGTGCCAGCAGCCATTCGGGGACTAGCAGGAATGAGCAGTTCTTC.

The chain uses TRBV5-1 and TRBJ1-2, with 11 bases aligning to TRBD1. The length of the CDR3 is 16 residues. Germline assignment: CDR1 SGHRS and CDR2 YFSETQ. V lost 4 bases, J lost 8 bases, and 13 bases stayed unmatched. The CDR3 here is CASSKDRGQGGEGYTF. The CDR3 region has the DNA TGCGCCAGCAGCAAGGACAGGGGGCAGGGTGGTGAAGGCTACACCTTC.

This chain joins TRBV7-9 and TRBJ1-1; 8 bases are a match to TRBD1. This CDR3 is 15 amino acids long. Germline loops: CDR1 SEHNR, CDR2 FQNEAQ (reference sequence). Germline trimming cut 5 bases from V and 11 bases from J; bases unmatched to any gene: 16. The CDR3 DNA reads TGTGCCAGCAGCCAACCGAACGAGGGACAGGTTGGTGCTTTCTTT. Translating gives CASSQPNEGQVGAFF.

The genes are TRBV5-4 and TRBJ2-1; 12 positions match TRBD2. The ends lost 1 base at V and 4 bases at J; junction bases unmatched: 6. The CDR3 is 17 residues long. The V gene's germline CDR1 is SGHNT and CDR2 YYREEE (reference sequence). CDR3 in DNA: TGTGCCAGCAGCTTGAAACTAGCGGGGGGCCAATACAATGAGCAGTTCTTC. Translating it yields CASSLKLAGGQYNEQFF.

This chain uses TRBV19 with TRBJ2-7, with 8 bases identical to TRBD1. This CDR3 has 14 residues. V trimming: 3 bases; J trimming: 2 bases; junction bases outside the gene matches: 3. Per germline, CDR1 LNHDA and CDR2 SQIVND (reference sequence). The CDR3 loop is CASSMGTGAYEQYF. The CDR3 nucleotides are TGTGCCAGTAGTATGGGGACAGGAGCCTACGAGCAGTACTTC.

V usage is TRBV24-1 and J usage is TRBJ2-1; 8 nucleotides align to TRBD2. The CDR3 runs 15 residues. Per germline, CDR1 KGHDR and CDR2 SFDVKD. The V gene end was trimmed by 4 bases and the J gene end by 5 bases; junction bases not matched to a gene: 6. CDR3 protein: CATSDPAGGHNEQFF. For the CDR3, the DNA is TGTGCCACCAGTGACCCCGCGGGGGGCCACAATGAGCAGTTCTTC.

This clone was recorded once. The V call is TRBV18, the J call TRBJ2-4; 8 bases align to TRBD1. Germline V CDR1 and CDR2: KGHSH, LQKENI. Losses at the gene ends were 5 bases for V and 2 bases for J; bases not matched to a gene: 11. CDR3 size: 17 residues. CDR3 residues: CASSSLSRQGSKNIQYF. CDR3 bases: TGTGCCAGCTCATCACTTTCCCGACAGGGGTCCAAAAACATTCAGTACTTC.

CDR3 sequence reads: CSVGQGLSGYTF. CDR3 sequence (DNA): TGCAGCGTTGGGCAGGGTTTATCCGGCTACACCTTC. The chain combines TRBV29-1 with TRBJ1-2; a weak D match, TRBD1 (5 bases). CDR1 and CDR2 from the germline V gene are SQVTM and ANQGSEA. Trimming pared 4 bases from V and 8 bases from J, leaving 14 bases between. This CDR3 has 12 residues.

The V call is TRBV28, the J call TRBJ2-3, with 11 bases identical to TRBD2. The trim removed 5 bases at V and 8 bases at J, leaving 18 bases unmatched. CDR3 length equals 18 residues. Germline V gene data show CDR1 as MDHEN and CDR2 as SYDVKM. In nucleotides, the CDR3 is TGTGCCAGCAGTCGTCCGGGACTAGCGGTGATTGCCCCAGGTACGCAGTATTTT. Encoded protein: CASSRPGLAVIAPGTQYF.

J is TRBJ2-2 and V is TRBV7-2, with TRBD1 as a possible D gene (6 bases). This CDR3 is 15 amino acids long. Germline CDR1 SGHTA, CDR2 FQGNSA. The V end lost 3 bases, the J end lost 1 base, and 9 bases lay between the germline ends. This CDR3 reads CASSFRGKNTGELFF. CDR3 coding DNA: TGTGCCAGCAGCTTCAGGGGAAAGAACACCGGGGAGCTGTTTTTT.